This TCR beta chain was profiled in a study of cytomegalovirus exposure and HLA in healthy donors. Study-level information: T cells numbering about 179 million yielded around 120 million unique TCR beta sequences in an earlier analysis.

About this clone: Its target is unknown. Compared with germline, one end of the junction differs, possibly owing to a read error.

Regarding the study as a whole: Roughly even sequencing depth across donors was the assumption behind the presence/absence analyses. Researchers reported from a later analysis that most CMV-associated TCR beta chains appeared HLA-restricted.

The PCR used 60 Vbeta and 13 Jbeta primers. Sequencing used immunoSEQ multiplex PCR; TCRdb keeps in-frame clones, though not all of them. The sample has about 82,000 clones, over 9% seen once; the top ten hold approximately 25%. This TCR derives from a man aged 55 to 70 in good health and CMV-seropositive. The sample comprised PBMCs.

This CDR3 reads CASSTLAGAYEKYF. CDR3 DNA: TGTGCCAGTAGTACGCTAGCGGGAGCTTACGAGAAGTACTTT. The J gene is TRBJ2-7, the V gene TRBV19, with TRBD2 matching over 10 bases. Germline V gene lookup returns CDR1 LNHDA and CDR2 SQIVND (reference sequence). The CDR3 covers 14 residues.